The 3 T cell receptor beta chains in this list originate from one sample, sequenced in a study of beta chain features in type 1 diabetes. The authors reverse transcribed all of the isolated RNA, so sequencing captured expressed TCRB transcripts. The assay was immunoSEQ multiplex PCR, and TCRdb's table has in-frame clones only and misses some. The profile shows 200,000 to 250,000 clones, around 9.6% of them singletons. What was sequenced was naive CD4+ T cells from blood. The receptor source for this set is a woman aged 18-30 years in good health.

The chain links TRBV11-1 to TRBJ2-7; possible D gene TRBD1, 6 bases. The CDR3 is 13 amino acids. Germline lookup yields CDR1 SGHAT and CDR2 FQDESV (reference sequence). With 4 bases removed from V and 4 bases from J, the gap between germline ends came to 11 bases. This chain's CDR3 is CASSSSTGYEQYF. The DNA of the CDR3 is TGTGCCAGCAGCTCATCGACAGGTTACGAGCAGTACTTC.

The chain recombines TRBV2 with TRBJ1-2, with D uncertain. Trimming removed 0 bases at V and 8 bases at J, with 10 bases between. Germline CDR1 and CDR2: SNHLY and FYNNEI. CDR3 size: 13 residues. Here the CDR3 DNA reads TGTGCCAGCAGTGAAGCACGGGATTGGGGCTACACCTTC. Translating gives CASSEARDWGYTF.

The chain recombines TRBV7-8 with TRBJ2-1; tentatively, D is TRBD1 (5 bases). The germline CDR1 and CDR2 sequences are SGHVS and FQNEAQ. The V end was cut by 1 base, the J end by 5 bases, with 12 bases between. The CDR3 covers 15 residues. The CDR3, as DNA: TGTGCCAGCAGCTTAGGACAGCTTAGGGACAATGAGCAGTTCTTC. Its translation is CASSLGQLRDNEQFF.